What follows is one T cell receptor (beta chain) and its context. Its matching antigen is unknown. These data come from a study of Ad26.COV2.S vaccination and SARS-CoV-2 variants. Study context: The vaccine Ad26.COV2.S was put into the muscle once, or twice with 56 days between.

Sequenced by immunoSEQ multiplex PCR; TCRdb stores in-frame clones only, minus some. The data hold hundreds of thousands of clones, with roughly 84% observed a single time. Findings and limits, study-wide: Assessments of TCR breadth and depth may have underestimated the total T cell responses. Recipients of either vaccine or placebo displayed similar breadth of non-spike TCRs.

Treatment specified: roughly 19 received Ad26.COV2.S at low or high dose, single or two shots; about 5 received placebo; per-sample allocation not given. Sampling happened 63 days after the first vaccine or placebo injection. The vaccine antigen was prefusion-stabilized Wuhan SARS-CoV-2 spike. The CDR3 spans 15 residues. Between the trimmed V and J ends, which lost 4 bases and 2 bases, there was a span of 15 bases. Germline values: CDR1 MGHRA, CDR2 YSYEKL. The specimen was peripheral blood, collected in a trial of Ad26.COV2.S vaccine versus placebo. The chain carries TRBV4-1 and TRBJ2-7; D possibly matches TRBD1 or TRBD2 (5 bases each). The receptor's source is a person between 18 and 59 years old who received the Ad26.COV2.S COVID-19 vaccine or a placebo. In DNA, the CDR3 is TGCGCCAGCAGCCCCACCGGGACCGAACCCTACGAGCAGTACTTC. It translates to CASSPTGTEPYEQYF.